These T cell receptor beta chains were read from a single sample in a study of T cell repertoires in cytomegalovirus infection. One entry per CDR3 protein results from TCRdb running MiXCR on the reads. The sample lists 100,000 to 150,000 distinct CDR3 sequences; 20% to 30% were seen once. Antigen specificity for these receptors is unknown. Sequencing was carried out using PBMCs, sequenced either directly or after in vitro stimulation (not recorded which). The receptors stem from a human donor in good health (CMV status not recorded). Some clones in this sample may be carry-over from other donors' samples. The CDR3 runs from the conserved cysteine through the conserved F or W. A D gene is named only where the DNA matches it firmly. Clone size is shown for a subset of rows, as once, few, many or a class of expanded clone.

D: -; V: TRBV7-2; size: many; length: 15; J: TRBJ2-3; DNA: TGTGCCAGCAGCTTAGTGGCTAAAAACACAGATACGCAGTATTTT; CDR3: CASSLVAKNTDTQYF
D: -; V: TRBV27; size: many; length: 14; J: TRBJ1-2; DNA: TGTGCCAGCAGTTTACAAGGAGCGAACTATGGCTACACCTTC; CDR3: CASSLQGANYGYTF
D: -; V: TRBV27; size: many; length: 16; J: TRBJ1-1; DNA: TGTGCCAGCAGTGATAGGACAGCCCCTTCGGGGACTGAAGCTTTCTTT; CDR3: CASSDRTAPSGTEAFF
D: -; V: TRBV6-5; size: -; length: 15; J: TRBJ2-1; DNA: TGTGCCAGCAGCTACTCTTGGACCGGATACAATGAGCAGTTCTTC; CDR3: CASSYSWTGYNEQFF
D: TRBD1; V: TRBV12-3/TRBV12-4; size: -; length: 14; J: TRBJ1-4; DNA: TGTGCCAGCAGTTTAACAGGGGTTCGGGAAAAACTGTTTTTT; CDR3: CASSLTGVREKLFF
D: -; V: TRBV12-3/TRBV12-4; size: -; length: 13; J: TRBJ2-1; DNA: TGTGCCAGCAGTCCCGAGTATGACCCCCGGCAGTTCTTC; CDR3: CASSPEYDPRQFF
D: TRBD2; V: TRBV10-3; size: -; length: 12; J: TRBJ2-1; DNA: TGTGCCATCAGCTCCCCGGGACTAGAGCCGTTCTTC; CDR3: CAISSPGLEPFF
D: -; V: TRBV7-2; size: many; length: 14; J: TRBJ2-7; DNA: TGTGCCAGCAGCTTGGGTAGCGGATCCTACGAGCAGTACTTC; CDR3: CASSLGSGSYEQYF
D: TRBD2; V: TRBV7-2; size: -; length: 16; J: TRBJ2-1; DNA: TGTGCCAGCAGCGACCAGGGACTAGCGGGCTACAATGAGCAGTTCTTC; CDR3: CASSDQGLAGYNEQFF
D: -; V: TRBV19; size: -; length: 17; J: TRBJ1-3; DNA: TGTGCCAGTAGCATGGACGGAACAGGTCCATCTGGAAACACCATATATTTT; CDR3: CASSMDGTGPSGNTIYF
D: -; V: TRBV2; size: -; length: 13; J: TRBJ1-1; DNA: TGTGCCAGCAAAGGGGACGCAGGGGCTGAAGCTTTCTTT; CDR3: CASKGDAGAEAFF
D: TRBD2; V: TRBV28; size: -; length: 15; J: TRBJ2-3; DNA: TGTGCCAGCAGTTCCCCTAGCGGGGGGACAGATACGCAGTATTTT; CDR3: CASSSPSGGTDTQYF
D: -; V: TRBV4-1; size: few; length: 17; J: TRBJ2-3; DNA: TGCGCCAGCAGCCAATTCCCAAGCGGGACAAGCACAGATACGCAGTATTTT; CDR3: CASSQFPSGTSTDTQYF
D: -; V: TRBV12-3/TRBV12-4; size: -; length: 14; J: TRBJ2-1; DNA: TGTGCCAGCGTTGCCGGGACAAGGGTGGATGAGCAGTTCTTC; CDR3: CASVAGTRVDEQFF
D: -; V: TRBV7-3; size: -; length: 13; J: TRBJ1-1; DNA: TGTGCCAGCAGACGGACACGGAACACTGAAGCTTTCTTT; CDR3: CASRRTRNTEAFF
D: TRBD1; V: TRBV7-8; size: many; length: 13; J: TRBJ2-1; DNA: TGTGCCAGCAGCTTGGCCGGGACAGCTGAGCAGTTCTTC; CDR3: CASSLAGTAEQFF
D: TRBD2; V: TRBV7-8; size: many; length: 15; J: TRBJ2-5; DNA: TGTGCCAGCAGCCTAAGACTAGCGGGAAGGAAGACCCAGTACTTC; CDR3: CASSLRLAGRKTQYF
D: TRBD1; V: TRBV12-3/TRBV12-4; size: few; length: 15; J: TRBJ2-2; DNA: TGTGCCAGCAAAGTTCAGGGGGCGGACACCGGGGAGCTGTTTTTT; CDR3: CASKVQGADTGELFF
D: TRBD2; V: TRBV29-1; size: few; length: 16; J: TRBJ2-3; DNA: TGCAGCGTTGAAGAAATAACTAGCGAGGCTATCCGGGCGCAGTATTTT; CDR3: CSVEEITSEAIRAQYF
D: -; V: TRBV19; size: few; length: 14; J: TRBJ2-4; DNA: TGTGCCAGTAGGGGAGCAGGGGCCAAAAACATTCAGTACTTC; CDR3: CASRGAGAKNIQYF
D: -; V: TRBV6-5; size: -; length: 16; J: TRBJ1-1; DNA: TGTGCCAGCAGCCCCACCGTGGTGGGCCTGAACACTGAAGCTTTCTTT; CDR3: CASSPTVVGLNTEAFF
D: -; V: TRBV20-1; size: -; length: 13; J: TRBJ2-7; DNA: TGCAGTGCTGTCGGGCCACTAAACTACGAGCAGTACTTC; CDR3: CSAVGPLNYEQYF
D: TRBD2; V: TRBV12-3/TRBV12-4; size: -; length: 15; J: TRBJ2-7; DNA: TGTGCCAGCAGTTCCTTTGTAGCGGGATTATACGAGCAGTACTTC; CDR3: CASSSFVAGLYEQYF
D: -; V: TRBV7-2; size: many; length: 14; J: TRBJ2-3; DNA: TGTGCCAGCAGCTTGGTGGAGGGCACAGATACGCAGTATTTT; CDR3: CASSLVEGTDTQYF
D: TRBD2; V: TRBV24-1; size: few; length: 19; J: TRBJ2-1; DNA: TGTGCCACCAGTGACCCTACTAGCGGGAGGGCAGGAAGGTACAATGAGCAGTTCTTC; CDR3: CATSDPTSGRAGRYNEQFF
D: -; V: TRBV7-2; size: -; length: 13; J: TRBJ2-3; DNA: TGTGCCAGCAGCTTAGTAGTCCGAGATACGCAGTATTTT; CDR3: CASSLVVRDTQYF
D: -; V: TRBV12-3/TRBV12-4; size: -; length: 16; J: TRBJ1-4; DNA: TGTGCCAGCAGTTTAAGGGCAGGAGCAACTAATGAAAAACTGTTTTTT; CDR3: CASSLRAGATNEKLFF
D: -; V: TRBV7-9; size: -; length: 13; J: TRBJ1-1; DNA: TGTGCCAGCAGCTGGCTTGGGGGAGCCGAAGCTTTCTTT; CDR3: CASSWLGGAEAFF
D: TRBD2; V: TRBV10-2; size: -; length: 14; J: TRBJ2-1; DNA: TGCGCCAGCAGTGAGTCTTCGGCGGGAGGAGAGCAGTTCTTC; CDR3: CASSESSAGGEQFF
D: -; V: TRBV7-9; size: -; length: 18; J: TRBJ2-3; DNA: TGTGCCAGCAGCTCACCCCGACTTGAGCCCAAGAGCACAGATACGCAGTATTTT; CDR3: CASSSPRLEPKSTDTQYF
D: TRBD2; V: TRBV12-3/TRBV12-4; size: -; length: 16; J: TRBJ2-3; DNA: TGTGCCAGCAGTTCGAAAACGGGACTAATCACAGATACGCAGTATTTT; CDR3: CASSSKTGLITDTQYF
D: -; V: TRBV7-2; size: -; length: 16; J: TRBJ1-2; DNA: TGTGCCAGCAGCTTAGACGCGGGATCCACTAACTATGGCTACACCTTC; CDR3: CASSLDAGSTNYGYTF
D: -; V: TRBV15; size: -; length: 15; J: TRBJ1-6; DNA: TGTGCCACCAGCCCCAGACAGTTGAATAATTCACCCCTCCACTTT; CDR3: CATSPRQLNNSPLHF
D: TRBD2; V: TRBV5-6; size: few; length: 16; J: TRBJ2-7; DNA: TGTGCCAGCAGCTTGGATGGGCGGGAGGGGAGCTACGAGCAGTACTTC; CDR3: CASSLDGREGSYEQYF
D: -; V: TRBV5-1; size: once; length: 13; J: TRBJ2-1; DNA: TGCGCCAGCAGCCTGCCTAGAGACAATGAGCAGTTCTTC; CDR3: CASSLPRDNEQFF
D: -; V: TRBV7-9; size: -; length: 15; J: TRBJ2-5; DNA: TGTGCCAGCAGCCCCCCTGAGGGGGGCTCGGAGACCCAGTACTTC; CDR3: CASSPPEGGSETQYF
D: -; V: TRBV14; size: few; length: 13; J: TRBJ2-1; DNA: TGTGCCAGCAGCCAGGGACCCTTGAGTGAGCAGTTCTTC; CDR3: CASSQGPLSEQFF
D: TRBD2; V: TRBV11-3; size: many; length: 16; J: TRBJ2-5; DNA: TGTGCCAGCAGCTTAGGGACTAGAATTATCGCGGAGACCCAGTACTTC; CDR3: CASSLGTRIIAETQYF
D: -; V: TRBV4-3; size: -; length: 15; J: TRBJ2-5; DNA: TGCGCCAGCAGCCAGACCGGGGGAGTCGGTGAGACCCAGTACTTC; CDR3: CASSQTGGVGETQYF
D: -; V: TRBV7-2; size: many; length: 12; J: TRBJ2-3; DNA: TGTGCCTCTAAAAGGGAGGCAGATACGCAGTATTTT; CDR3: CASKREADTQYF
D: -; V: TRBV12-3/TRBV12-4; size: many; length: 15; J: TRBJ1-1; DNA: TGTGCCAGCTCACTCCTCGGGACTAAGAACACTGAAGCTTTCTTT; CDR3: CASSLLGTKNTEAFF
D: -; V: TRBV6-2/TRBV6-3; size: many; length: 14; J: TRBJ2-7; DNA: TGTGCCAGCAGTTACCTCCAGGGGACTCGAGAGCAGTACTTC; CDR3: CASSYLQGTREQYF
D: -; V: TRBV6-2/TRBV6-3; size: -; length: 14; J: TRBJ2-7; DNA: TGTGCCAGCAGCCGACCGGAATCACCGAGGCAGCAGTACTTC; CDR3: CASSRPESPRQQYF
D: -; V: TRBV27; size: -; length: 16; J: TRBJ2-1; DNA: TGTGCCAGCAGGCACGGTCTTTTAAACTCCTACAATGAGCAGTTCTTC; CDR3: CASRHGLLNSYNEQFF
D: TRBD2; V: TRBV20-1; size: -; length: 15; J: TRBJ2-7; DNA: TGCAGTGCTAGAGAGGGAGCGGGATCGAACTACGAGCAGTACTTC; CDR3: CSAREGAGSNYEQYF
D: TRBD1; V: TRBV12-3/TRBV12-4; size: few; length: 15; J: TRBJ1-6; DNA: TGTGCCAGCAGTTTAACAGGGGGCCATAATTCACCCCTCCACTTT; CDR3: CASSLTGGHNSPLHF
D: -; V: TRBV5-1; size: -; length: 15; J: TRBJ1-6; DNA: TGCGCCAGCAGCTTTTGGAGCTCCTATAATTCACCCCTCCACTTT; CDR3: CASSFWSSYNSPLHF